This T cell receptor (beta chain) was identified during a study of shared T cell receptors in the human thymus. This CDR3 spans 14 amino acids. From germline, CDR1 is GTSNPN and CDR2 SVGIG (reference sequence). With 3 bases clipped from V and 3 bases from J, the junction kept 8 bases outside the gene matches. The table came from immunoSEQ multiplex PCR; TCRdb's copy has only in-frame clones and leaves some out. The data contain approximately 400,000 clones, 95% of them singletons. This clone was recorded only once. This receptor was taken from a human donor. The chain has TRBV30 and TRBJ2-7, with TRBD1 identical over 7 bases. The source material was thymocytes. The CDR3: CAWRDPGQSYEQYF. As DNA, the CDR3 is TGTGCCTGGAGGGACCCGGGACAGAGCTACGAGCAGTACTTC.